The present T cell receptor beta chain was sequenced within a study of T cell responses to AZD1222 COVID-19 vaccine. Study conclusions and caveats: Clonal diversity was possibly underestimated; the donors were predominantly white British and more often female. Variant regions that are unmutated are reportedly the target of nearly half of spike-specific TCRs. At baseline, just five to seven AZD1222 recipients tested seropositive.

Assay used: immunoSEQ multiplex PCR; TCRdb lists only in-frame clones, some missing. Here the sample spans about 72,000 clones, 70% to 90% being singletons. The CDR3 has 15 residues. CDR1 is SGHTA, CDR2 FQGNSA, per germline. Trimming took 2 bases from V and 4 from J; bases not matched to a gene: 4. As to this clone: The antigen remains undetermined.

The clonotype comes from an adult who received the AZD1222 COVID-19 vaccine. Here the sequenced sample was peripheral blood, taken 28 days after the second AZD1222 dose. The rearrangement links TRBV7-2 to TRBJ2-3, with TRBD2 matching 9 bases. Here the CDR3 DNA reads TGTGCCAGCAGCTTAATTAGCGGGAGCGCAGATACGCAGTATTTT. It translates to CASSLISGSADTQYF. The full variable domain, completed using reference TRBV7-2 and TRBJ2-3, is GAGVSQSPSNKVTEKGKDVELRCDPISGHTALYWYRQSLGQGLEFLIYFQGNSAPDKSGLPSDRFSAERTGGSVSTLTIQRTQQEDSAVYLCASSLISGSADTQYFGPGTRLTVL.